Shown below are 4 T cell receptor beta chains from a single sample sequenced in a study of blood T cell repertoires in COVID-19. Clones were read by immunoSEQ multiplex PCR, and TCRdb kept only the in-frame ones, dropping some. The sample yields about 180,000 clones, 84% seen once. Material for sequencing was peripheral blood. These receptors all stem from a man between 18 and 35 years old with active or convalescent COVID-19.

The V and J genes are TRBV14 and TRBJ1-6; tentative D call: TRBD1 (6 bases). CDR3 size: 15 residues. From germline, CDR1 is SGHDN and CDR2 FVKESK. Trimming removed 4 bases at V and 3 bases at J, with 10 bases between. The CDR3 nucleotides read TGTGCCAGCAGCCCGGGACATAACTATAATTCACCCCTCCACTTT. Its translation: CASSPGHNYNSPLHF.

The V and J genes are TRBV6-5 and TRBJ2-3; D might be TRBD2 (6 bases). The CDR3 runs 15 residues. Germline CDR1 reads MNHEY; CDR2 reads SVGAGI. Trimming shortened V by 10 bases and J by 2 bases, and 19 bases separated the two germline ends. The DNA for the CDR3 is TGTGCCACCCGACCCCGGGAGAGTGTCACAGATACGCAGTATTTT. It translates to CATRPRESVTDTQYF.

This sequence joins TRBV5-1 and TRBJ2-3; TRBD2 agrees at 11 bases. The CDR3 has 16 amino acids. V trimming: 4 bases; J trimming: 0 bases; junction bases outside the gene matches: 4. The germline V gene encodes CDR1 SGHRS and CDR2 YFSETQ. The CDR3 spells CASSLGTSGSTDTQYF. DNA for the CDR3: TGCGCCAGCAGCCTCGGGACTAGCGGCAGCACAGATACGCAGTATTTT.

J is TRBJ1-1 and V is TRBV30; a possible D gene is TRBD1 (6 bases). The CDR3 loop spans 11 amino acids. The ends were cut back, 4 bases at V and 8 bases at J, with 11 bases in the middle. Per the germline V gene, CDR1 is GTSNPN and CDR2 is SVGIG (reference sequence). The CDR3 nucleotides read TGTGCCTGGACGAACAGGGTAGAAGCTTTCTTT. Translating it yields CAWTNRVEAFF.